This TCR beta chain was retrieved from a study of PD-1 and CTLA-4 blockade in melanoma. This clone was counted between two and nine times. The table came from immunoSEQ multiplex PCR; TCRdb's copy has only in-frame clones and leaves some out. In the table there are fewer than 14,000 clones, roughly 82% of which are singletons. Germline lookup yields CDR1 SGHRS and CDR2 YFSETQ. The CDR3 sequence is 16 residues long. The junction had 10 bases not matched to a gene; V was cut back by 2 bases and J by 4 bases. The clonotype was recovered from a human donor with melanoma. The sample here was CD8+ T cells from peripheral blood, taken from a patient given anti-PD-1 treatment. The rearrangement uses TRBV5-1 and TRBJ2-7; 9 bases fit TRBD2. The chain's CDR3 is CASSFNSGGPVYEQYF. CDR3 coding DNA: TGCGCCAGCAGCTTTAATAGCGGGGGACCCGTATACGAGCAGTACTTC.